The clone carrying this T cell receptor (beta chain) was seen only a few times. Its antigen is unknown. This table comes from immunoSEQ multiplex PCR, and its TCRdb copy is limited to in-frame clones, with some not included. The sample contains just over 350,000 clones, 92% of which appear only once. The data are from a study of Ad26.COV2.S vaccination and SARS-CoV-2 variants. The study's findings and limits: Total T cell responses were possibly underestimated by TCR breadth and depth analyses. While placebo recipients had lower spike-specific TCR breadth, vaccine recipients had more. Responses of spike-specific T cells (both CD8+ and CD4+) reportedly showed substantial breadth after vaccination. Placebo and vaccine recipients had non-spike TCR breadth that was similar.

The CDR3 contains 13 residues. V was trimmed by 1 base and J by 1 base, leaving 4 bases between them. From germline, CDR1 is WSHSY and CDR2 SAAADI. The chain uses TRBV10-2 and TRBJ1-1; D not resolved. The TCR sequence derives from a human donor who had recovered from COVID-19. The specimen comprised peripheral blood, sampled after recovery from COVID-19. The CDR3 coding sequence is TGCGCCAGCAGTGAGTTGGCGAACACTGAAGCTTTCTTT. Translation gives CASSELANTEAFF.